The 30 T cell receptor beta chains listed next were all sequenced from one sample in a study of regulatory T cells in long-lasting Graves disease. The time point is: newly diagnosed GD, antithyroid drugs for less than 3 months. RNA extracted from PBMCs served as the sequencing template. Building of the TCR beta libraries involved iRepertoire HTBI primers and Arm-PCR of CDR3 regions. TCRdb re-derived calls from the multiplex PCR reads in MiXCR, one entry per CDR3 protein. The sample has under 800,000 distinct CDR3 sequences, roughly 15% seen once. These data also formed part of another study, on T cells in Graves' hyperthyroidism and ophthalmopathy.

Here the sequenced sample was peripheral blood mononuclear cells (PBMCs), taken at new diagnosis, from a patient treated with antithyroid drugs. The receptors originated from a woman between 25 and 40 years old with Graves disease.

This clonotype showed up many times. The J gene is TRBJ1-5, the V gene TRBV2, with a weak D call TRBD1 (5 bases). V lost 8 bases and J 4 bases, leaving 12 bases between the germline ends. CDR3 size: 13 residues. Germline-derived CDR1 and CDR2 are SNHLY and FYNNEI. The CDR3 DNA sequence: TGTGCCAGCGACCAGGGAGGAAATCAGCCCCAGCATTTT. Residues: CASDQGGNQPQHF. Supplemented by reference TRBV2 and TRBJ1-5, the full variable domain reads EPEVTQTPSHQVTQMGQEVILRCVPISNHLYFYWYRQILGQKVEFLVSFYNNEISEKSEIFDDQFSVERPDGSNFTLKIRSTKLEDSAMYFCASDQGGNQPQHFGDGTRLSIL.

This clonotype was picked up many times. CDR3 sequence reads: CASRRDGYQPQHF. The CDR3 nucleotides read TGTGCCAGCAGACGGGACGGTTATCAGCCCCAGCATTTT. V is TRBV6-1 and J is TRBJ1-5; D possibly corresponds to TRBD1 (5 bases). CDR1 MNHNS and CDR2 SASEGT come from the germline V gene. Trimming removed 6 bases at V and 5 bases at J, with 11 bases between. The CDR3 is 13 residues long.

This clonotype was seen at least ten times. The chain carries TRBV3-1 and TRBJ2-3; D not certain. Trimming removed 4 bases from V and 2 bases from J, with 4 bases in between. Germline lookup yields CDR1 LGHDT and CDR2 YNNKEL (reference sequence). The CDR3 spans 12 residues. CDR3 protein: CASSLFTDTQYF. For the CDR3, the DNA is TGTGCCAGCAGCCTCTTCACAGATACGCAGTATTTT.

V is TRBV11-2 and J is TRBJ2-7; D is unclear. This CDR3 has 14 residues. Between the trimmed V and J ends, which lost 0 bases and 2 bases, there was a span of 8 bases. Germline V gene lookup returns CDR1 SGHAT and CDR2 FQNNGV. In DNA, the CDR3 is TGTGCCAGCAGCTTAGAACTGGCAACCTACGAGCAGTACTTC. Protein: CASSLELATYEQYF.

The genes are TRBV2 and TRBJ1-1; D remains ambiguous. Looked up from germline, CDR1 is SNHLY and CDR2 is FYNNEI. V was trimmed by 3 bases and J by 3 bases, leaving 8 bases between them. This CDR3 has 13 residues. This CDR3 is CASSDRMDTEAFF. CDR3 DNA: TGTGCCAGCAGTGATCGCATGGACACTGAAGCTTTCTTT.

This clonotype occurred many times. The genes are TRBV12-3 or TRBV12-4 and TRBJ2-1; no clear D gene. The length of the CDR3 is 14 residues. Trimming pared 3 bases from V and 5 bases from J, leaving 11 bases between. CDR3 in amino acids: CASSLVPPHNEQFF. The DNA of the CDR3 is TGTGCCAGCAGTTTGGTGCCCCCCCACAATGAGCAGTTCTTC.

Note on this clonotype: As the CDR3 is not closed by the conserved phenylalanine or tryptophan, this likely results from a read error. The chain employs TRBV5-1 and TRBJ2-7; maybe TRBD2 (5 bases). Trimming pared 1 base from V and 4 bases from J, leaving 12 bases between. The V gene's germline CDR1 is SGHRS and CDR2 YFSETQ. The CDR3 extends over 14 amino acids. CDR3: CASSLSLRTYEQYL. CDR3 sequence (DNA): TGCGCCAGCAGCTTGTCTCTGCGGACTTACGAGCAGTACCTC.

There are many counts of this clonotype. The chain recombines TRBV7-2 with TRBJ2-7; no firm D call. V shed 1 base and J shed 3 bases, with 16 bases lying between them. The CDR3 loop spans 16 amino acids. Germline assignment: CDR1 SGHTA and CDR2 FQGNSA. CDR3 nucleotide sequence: TGTGCCAGCAGCTTAGACCGTGGGTGGTATGGCTACGAGCAGTACTTC. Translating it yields CASSLDRGWYGYEQYF.

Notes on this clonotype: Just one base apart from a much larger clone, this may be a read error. The DNA for the CDR3 is TGTGCCATCAGTGAGTTGAATCAAGCTTTCTTT. The encoded protein is CAISELNQAFF. The chain combines TRBV10-3 with TRBJ1-1; D not certain. V was shortened by 1 base and J by 9 bases, with 6 bases between the two germline ends. The V gene's germline CDR1 is ENHRY and CDR2 SYGVKD. This CDR3 spans 11 amino acids.

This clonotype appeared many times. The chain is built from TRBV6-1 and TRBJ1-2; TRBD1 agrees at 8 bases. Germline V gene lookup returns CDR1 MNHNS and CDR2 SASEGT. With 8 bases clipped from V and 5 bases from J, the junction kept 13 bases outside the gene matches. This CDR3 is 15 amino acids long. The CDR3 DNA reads TGTGCCAGCTGCGATACCGGGGGGACAGGATATGGCTACACCTTC. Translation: CASCDTGGTGYGYTF.

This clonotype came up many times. CDR3 DNA sequence: TGTGCCAGCGGGAAGGGCCCATCGAACACTGAAGCTTTCTTT. Translated: CASGKGPSNTEAFF. The rearrangement links TRBV3-1 to TRBJ1-1; no reliable D call. Trimming cost V 8 bases and J 1 base, with 14 bases left between them. CDR3 size: 14 residues. Germline values: CDR1 LGHDT, CDR2 YNNKEL (reference sequence).

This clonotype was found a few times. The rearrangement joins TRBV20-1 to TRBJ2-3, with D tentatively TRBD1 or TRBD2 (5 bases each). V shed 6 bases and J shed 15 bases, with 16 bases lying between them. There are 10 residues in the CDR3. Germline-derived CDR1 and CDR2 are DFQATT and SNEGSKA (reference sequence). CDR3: CSALWDRPYF. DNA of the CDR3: TGCAGTGCCCTATGGGACCGTCCCTATTTT.

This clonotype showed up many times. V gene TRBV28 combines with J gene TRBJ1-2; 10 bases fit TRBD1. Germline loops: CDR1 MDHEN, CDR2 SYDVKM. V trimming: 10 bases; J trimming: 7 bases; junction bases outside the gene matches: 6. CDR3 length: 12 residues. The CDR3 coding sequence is TGTGCCACCAATGACAGGGGGCCTGGCTACACCTTC. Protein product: CATNDRGPGYTF.

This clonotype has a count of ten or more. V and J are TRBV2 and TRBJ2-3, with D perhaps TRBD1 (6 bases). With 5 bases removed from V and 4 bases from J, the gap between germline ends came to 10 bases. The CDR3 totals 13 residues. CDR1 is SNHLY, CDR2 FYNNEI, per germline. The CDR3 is CASSPRGADTQYF. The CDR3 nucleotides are TGTGCCAGCAGTCCCAGGGGTGCAGATACGCAGTATTTT.

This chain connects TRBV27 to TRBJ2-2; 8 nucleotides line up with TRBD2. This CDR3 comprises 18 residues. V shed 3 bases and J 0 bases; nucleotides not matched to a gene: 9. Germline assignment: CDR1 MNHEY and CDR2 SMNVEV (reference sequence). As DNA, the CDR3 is TGTGCCAGCAGTTTCCCACTGACTAGCGAGACGAACACCGGGGAGCTGTTTTTT. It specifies CASSFPLTSETNTGELFF.

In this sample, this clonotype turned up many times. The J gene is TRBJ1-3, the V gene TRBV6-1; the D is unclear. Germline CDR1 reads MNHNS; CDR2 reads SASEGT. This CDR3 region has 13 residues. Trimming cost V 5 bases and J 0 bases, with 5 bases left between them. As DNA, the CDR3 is TGTGCCAGCAGTACCTACTCTGGAAACACCATATATTTT. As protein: CASSTYSGNTIYF.

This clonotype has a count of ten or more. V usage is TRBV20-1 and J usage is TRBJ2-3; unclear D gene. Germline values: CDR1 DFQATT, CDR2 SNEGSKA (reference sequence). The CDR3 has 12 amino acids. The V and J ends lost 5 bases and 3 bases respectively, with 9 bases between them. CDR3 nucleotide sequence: TGCAGTGCTTTCCAACCTACAGATACGCAGTATTTT. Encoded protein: CSAFQPTDTQYF.

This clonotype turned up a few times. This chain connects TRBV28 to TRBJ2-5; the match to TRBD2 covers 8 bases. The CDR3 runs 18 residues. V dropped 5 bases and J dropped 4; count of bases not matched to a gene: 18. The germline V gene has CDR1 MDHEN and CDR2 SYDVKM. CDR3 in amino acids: CASSPPPGGPGNGETQYF. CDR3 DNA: TGTGCCAGCAGTCCACCCCCGGGAGGGCCGGGGAACGGAGAGACCCAGTACTTC.

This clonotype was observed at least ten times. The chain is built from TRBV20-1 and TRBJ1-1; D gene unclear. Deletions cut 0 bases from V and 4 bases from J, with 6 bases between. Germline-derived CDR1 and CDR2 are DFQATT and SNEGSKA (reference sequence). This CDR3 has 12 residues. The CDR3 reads CSARELGTEAFF. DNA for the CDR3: TGCAGTGCTAGAGAGCTCGGCACTGAAGCTTTCTTT.

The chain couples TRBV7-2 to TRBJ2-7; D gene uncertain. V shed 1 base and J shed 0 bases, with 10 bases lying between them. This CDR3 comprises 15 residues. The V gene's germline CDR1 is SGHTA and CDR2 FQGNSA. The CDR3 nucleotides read TGTGCCAGCAGCTTAGATTGGAAGGTCTCCTACGAGCAGTACTTC. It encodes CASSLDWKVSYEQYF.

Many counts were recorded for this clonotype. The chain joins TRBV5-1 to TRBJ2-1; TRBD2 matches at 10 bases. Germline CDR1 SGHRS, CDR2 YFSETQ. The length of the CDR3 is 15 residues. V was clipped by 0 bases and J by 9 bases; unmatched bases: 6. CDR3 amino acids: CASSLASGRAPEQFF. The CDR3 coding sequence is TGCGCCAGCAGCTTGGCGAGCGGGAGGGCCCCTGAGCAGTTCTTC.

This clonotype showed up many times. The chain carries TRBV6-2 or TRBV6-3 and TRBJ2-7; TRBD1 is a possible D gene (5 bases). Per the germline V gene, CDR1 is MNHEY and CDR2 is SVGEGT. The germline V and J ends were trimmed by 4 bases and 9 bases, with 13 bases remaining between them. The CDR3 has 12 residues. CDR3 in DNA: TGTGCCAGCAGTTGGGGCCCCGACGGGCAGTACTTC. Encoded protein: CASSWGPDGQYF.

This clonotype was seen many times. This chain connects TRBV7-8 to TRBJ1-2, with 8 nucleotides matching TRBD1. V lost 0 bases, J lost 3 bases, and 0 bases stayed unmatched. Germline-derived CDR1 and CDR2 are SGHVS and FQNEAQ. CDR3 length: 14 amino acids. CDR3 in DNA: TGTGCCAGCAGCTTAGCGGGACAGGACTATGGCTACACCTTC. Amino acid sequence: CASSLAGQDYGYTF.

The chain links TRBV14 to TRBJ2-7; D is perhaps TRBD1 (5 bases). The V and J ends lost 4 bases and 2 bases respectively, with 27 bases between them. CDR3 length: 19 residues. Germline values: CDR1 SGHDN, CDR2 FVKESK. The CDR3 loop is CASSPGQGLGHGLTYEQYF. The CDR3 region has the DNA TGTGCCAGCAGCCCTGGGCAGGGTCTGGGCCATGGATTAACCTACGAGCAGTACTTC.

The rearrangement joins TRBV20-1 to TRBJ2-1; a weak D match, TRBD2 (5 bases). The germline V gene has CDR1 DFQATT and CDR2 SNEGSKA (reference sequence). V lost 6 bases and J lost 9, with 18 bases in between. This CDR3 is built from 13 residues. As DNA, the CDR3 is TGCAGTGCCGAGACCACACCCCGGGGTGAGCAGTTCTTC. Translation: CSAETTPRGEQFF.

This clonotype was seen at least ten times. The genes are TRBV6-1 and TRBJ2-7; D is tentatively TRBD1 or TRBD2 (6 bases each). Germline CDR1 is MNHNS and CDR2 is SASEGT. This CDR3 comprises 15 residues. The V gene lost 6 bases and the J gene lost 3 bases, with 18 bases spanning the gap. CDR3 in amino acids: CASSELWGAIYEQYF. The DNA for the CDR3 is TGTGCCAGCAGCGAATTGTGGGGGGCCATCTACGAGCAGTACTTC.

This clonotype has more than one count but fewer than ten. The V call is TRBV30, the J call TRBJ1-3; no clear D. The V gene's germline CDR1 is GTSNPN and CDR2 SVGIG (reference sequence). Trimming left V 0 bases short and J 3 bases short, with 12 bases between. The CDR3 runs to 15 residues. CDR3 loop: CAWSVISGVGNTIYF. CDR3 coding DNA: TGTGCCTGGAGTGTAATATCGGGCGTTGGAAACACCATATATTTT.

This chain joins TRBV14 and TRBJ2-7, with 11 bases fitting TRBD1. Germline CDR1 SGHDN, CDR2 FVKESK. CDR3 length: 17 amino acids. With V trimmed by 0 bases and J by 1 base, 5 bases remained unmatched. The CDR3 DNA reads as TGTGCCAGCAGCCAAGAAGGGACAGGGGGTTCGTCCTACGAGCAGTACTTC. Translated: CASSQEGTGGSSYEQYF.

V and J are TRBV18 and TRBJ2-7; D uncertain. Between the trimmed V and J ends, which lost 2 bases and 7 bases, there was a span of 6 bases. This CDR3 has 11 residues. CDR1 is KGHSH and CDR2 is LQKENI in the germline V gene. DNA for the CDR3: TGTGCCAGCTCACCAGCCGAAGAGCAGTACTTC. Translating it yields CASSPAEEQYF. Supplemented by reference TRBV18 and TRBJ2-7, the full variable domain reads NAGVMQNPRHLVRRRGQEARLRCSPMKGHSHVYWYRQLPEEGLKFMVYLQKENIIDESGMPKERFSAEFPKEGPSILRIQQVVRGDSAAYFCASSPAEEQYFGPGTRLTVT.

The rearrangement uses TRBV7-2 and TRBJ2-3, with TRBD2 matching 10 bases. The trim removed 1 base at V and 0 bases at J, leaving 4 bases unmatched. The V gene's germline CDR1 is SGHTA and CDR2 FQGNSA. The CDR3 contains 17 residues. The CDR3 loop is CASSLGSGRASTDTQYF. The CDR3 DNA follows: TGTGCCAGCAGCTTAGGGAGCGGGAGGGCTAGCACAGATACGCAGTATTTT. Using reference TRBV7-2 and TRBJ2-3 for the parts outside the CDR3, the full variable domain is GAGVSQSPSNKVTEKGKDVELRCDPISGHTALYWYRQSLGQGLEFLIYFQGNSAPDKSGLPSDRFSAERTGGSVSTLTIQRTQQEDSAVYLCASSLGSGRASTDTQYFGPGTRLTVL.